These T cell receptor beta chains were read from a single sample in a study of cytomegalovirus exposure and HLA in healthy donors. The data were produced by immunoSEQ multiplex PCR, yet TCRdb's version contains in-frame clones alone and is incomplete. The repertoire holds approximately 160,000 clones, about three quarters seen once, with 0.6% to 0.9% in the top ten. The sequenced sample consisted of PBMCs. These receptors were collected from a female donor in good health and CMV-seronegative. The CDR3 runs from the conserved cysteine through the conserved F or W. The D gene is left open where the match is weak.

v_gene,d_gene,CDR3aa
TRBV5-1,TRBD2,CASSLAGRTRSIDTQYF
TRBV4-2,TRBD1,CASSQDLPGQGNLWNEKLFF
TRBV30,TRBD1,CAWSVPGGRDSPLHF
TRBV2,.,CASSEGDQPQHF
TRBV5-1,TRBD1,CASSLASGTGRIDGYTF
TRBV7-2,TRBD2,CASSFGTSGRGVAYEQYF
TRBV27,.,CASSLHRVTDTQYF
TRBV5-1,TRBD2,CASTPQRGVGGELFF
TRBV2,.,CASSGRREEAEAFF
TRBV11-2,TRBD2,CASSSSGRDTGELFF
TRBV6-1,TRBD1,CASSATPGTGYNEQFF
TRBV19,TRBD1,CASKTGQESGSPLHF
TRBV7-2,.,CASSSSVNYNEQFF
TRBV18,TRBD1,CASSRDSSYEQYF
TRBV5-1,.,CASSLDQGAGELFF
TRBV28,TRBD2,CASSRRGTSGRNEQFF
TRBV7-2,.,CASSLTQGSYEQYF
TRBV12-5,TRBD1,CASGFGTGRTEAFF
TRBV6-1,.,CASRDGGRNTEAFF
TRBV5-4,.,CASSLLGSGRGYTF
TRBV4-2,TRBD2,CASRLGSSGSYEQYF
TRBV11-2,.,CASSPTRAGDGLTF
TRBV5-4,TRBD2,CASSPTPGLAAYEQYF
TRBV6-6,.,CASSRDSYEQYF